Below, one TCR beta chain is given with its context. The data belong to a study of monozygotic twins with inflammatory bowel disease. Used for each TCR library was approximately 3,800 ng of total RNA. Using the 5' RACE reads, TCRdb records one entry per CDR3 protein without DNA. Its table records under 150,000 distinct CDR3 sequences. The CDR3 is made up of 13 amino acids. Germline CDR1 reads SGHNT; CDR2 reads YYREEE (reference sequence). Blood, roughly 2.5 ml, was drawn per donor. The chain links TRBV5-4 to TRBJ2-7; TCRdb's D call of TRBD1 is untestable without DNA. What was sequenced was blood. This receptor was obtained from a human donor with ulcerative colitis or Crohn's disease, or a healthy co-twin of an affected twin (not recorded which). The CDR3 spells CASSKDRYYEQYF.